These 4 T cell receptor beta chains were all obtained from the same sample, sequenced in a study of shared clonotypes between healthy human individuals. Profiling relied on immunoSEQ multiplex PCR, and the TCRdb table lists in-frame clones only, not all of them. The data show around 1.1 million clones, roughly 77% seen once. The sequenced sample consisted of memory CD4+ T cells from PBMCs. Subset denoted: CD45RA-negative fraction. These receptors all come from a man between 18 and 29 years old in good health. Some clones in this sample may be carry-over from other donors' samples.

This chain connects TRBV6-5 to TRBJ2-7; 7 positions agree with TRBD2. The germline V gene encodes CDR1 MNHEY and CDR2 SVGAGI. The length of the CDR3 is 16 residues. V lost 0 bases, J lost 3 bases, and 8 bases stayed unmatched. The CDR3 DNA reads TGTGCCAGCAGTTACTCGTTTAGGGGAGGGTACTACGAGCAGTACTTC. This gives the protein CASSYSFRGGYYEQYF.

The CDR3 bases are TGCGCCAGCAGCCAAGATCAGGCCAGGGGTCGAAGAGGCTACACCTTC. It specifies CASSQDQARGRRGYTF. The rearrangement joins TRBV4-1 to TRBJ1-2, with a weak D call TRBD1 (6 bases). V was trimmed by 0 bases and J by 8 bases, leaving 19 bases between them. CDR1 and CDR2 from the germline V gene are MGHRA and YSYEKL. CDR3 size: 16 residues.

This clone was detected once. The chain combines TRBV29-1 with TRBJ1-1; 8 positions match TRBD1. The CDR3 loop spans 13 amino acids. From germline, CDR1 is SQVTM and CDR2 ANQGSEA. V dropped 8 bases and J dropped 5; count of bases not matched to a gene: 10. The CDR3 here is CSYQGARRTEAFF. DNA of the CDR3: TGCAGCTATCAGGGGGCTAGGAGGACTGAAGCTTTCTTT.

Comment on this clone: The same CDR3 is also encoded by other DNA sequences in this sample. V usage is TRBV5-1 and J usage is TRBJ1-1; D is unresolved. V lost 0 bases and J lost 0, with 3 bases in between. This CDR3 is 13 amino acids long. Germline values: CDR1 SGHRS, CDR2 YFSETQ. The CDR3 coding sequence is TGCGCCAGCAGCTTGGTTTTGAACACTGAAGCTTTCTTT. The encoded protein is CASSLVLNTEAFF.